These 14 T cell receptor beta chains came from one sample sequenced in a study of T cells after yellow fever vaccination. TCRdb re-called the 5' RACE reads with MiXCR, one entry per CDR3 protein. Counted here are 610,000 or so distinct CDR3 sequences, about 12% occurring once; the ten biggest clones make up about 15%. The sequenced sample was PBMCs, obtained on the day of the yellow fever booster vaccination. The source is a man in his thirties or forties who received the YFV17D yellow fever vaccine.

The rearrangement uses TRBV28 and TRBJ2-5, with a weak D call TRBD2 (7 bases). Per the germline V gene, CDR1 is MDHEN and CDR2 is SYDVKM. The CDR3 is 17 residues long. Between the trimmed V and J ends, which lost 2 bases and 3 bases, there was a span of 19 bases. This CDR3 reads CASSLNVGGGVKETQYF. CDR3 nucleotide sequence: TGTGCCAGCAGTTTAAACGTAGGGGGGGGCGTGAAAGAGACCCAGTACTTC.

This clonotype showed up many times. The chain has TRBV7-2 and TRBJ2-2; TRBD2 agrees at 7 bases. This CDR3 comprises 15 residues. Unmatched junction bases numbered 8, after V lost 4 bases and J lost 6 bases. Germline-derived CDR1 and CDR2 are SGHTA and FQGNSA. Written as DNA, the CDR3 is TGTGCCAGCAGCTACACCCTCGCGGGAGCCGGGGAGCTGTTTTTT. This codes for CASSYTLAGAGELFF.

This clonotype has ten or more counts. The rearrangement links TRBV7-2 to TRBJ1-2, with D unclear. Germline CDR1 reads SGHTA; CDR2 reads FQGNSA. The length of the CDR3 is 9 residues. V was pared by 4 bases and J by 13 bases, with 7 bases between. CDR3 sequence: CASSSFATF. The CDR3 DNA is TGTGCCAGCAGCTCTTTCGCCACCTTC.

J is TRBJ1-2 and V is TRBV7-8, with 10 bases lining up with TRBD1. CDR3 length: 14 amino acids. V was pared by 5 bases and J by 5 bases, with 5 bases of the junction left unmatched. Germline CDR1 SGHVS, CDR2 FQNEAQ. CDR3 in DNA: TGTGCCAGCAGCCAGGACAGGGGGGTATATGGCTACACCTTC. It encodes CASSQDRGVYGYTF.

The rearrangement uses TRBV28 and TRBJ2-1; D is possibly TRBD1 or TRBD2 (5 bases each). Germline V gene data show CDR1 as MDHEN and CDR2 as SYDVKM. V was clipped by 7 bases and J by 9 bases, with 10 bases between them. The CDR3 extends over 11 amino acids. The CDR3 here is CASIEGSEQFF. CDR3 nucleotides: TGTGCCAGCATTGAGGGGAGTGAGCAGTTCTTC.

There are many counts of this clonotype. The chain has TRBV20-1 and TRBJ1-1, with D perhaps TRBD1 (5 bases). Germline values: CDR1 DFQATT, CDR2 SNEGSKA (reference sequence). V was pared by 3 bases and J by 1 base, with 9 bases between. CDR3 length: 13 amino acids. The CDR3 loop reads CSAREGTNTEAFF. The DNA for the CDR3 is TGCAGTGCTAGGGAGGGGACGAACACTGAAGCTTTCTTT.

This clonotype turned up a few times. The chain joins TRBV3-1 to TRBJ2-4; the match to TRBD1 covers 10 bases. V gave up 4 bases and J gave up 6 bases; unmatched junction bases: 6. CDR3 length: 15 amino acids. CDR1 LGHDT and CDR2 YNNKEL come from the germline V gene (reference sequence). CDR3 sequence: CASSPSRDRGNIQYF. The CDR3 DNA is TGTGCCAGCAGCCCAAGCCGGGACAGGGGAAACATTCAGTACTTC.

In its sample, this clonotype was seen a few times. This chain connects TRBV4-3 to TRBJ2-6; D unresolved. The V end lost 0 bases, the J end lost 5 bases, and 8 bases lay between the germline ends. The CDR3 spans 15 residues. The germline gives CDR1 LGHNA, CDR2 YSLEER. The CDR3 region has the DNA TGCGCCAGCAGCCAAGATCGAGCTCGGGCCAACGTCCTGACTTTC. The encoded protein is CASSQDRARANVLTF.

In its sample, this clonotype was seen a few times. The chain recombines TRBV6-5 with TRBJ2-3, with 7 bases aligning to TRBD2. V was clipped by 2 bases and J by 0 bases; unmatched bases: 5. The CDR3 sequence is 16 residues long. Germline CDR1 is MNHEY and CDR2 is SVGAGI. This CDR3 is CASSYRGVVSTDTQYF. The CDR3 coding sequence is TGTGCCAGCAGTTACCGGGGGGTCGTAAGCACAGATACGCAGTATTTT.

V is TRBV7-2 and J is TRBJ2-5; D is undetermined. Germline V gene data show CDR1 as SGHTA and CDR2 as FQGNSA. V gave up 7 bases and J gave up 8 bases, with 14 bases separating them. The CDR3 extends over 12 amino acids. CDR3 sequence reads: CASNDNINTQYF. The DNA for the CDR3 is TGTGCCAGCAATGATAACATTAATACCCAGTACTTC.

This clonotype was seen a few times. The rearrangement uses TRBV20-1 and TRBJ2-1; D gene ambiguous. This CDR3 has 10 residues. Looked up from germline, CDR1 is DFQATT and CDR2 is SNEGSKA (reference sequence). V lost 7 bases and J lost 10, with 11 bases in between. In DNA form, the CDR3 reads TGCAGTGAGCTTAGGAGCGAGCAGTTCTTC. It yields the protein CSELRSEQFF.

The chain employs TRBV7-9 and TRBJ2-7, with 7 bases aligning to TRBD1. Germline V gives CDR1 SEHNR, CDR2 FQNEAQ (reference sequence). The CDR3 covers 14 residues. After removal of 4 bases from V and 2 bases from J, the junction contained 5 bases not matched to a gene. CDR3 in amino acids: CASSSDRVPYEQYF. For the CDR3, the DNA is TGTGCCAGCAGCTCAGACAGGGTGCCCTACGAGCAGTACTTC.

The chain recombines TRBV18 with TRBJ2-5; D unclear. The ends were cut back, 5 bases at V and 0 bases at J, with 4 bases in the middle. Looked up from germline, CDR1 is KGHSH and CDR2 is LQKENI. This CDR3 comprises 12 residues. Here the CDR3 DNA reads TGTGCCAGCTCAAACAACCAAGAGACCCAGTACTTC. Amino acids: CASSNNQETQYF.

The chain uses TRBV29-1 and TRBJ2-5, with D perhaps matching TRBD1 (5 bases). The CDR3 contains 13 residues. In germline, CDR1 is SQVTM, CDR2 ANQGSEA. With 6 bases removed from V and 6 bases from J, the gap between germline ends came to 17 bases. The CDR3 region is CSVSGREKKTQYF. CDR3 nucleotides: TGCAGCGTCTCAGGCAGGGAAAAAAAGACCCAGTACTTC.